A single sample gave rise to the 32 T cell receptor beta chains below, sequenced in a study of shared clonotypes between healthy human individuals. The repertoire was sequenced with immunoSEQ multiplex PCR; TCRdb's copy has only in-frame clones and lacks some. The profile shows 2 million to 3 million clones, roughly 93% of them singletons. Sequencing was performed on naive CD4+ T cells from PBMCs. Subset defined: CD45RA+ positively selected. The receptor set was obtained from a man aged 18 to 30 in good health. Some clones in this sample may be carry-over from other donors' samples.

The rearrangement joins TRBV7-2 to TRBJ1-2, with no clear D. V was shortened by 5 bases and J by 7 bases, with 8 bases between the two germline ends. In germline, CDR1 is SGHTA, CDR2 FQGNSA. The CDR3 extends over 11 amino acids. The CDR3: CASSPHAGYTF. CDR3 bases: TGTGCCAGCAGCCCCCACGCTGGCTACACCTTC.

V usage is TRBV2 and J usage is TRBJ1-6, with D uncertain. The CDR3 is made up of 13 amino acids. The V end lost 4 bases, the J end lost 7 bases, and 8 bases lay between the germline ends. Per the germline V gene, CDR1 is SNHLY and CDR2 is FYNNEI. The CDR3 region is CASSATGNSPLHF. The CDR3 DNA is TGTGCCAGCAGTGCTACGGGGAATTCACCCCTCCACTTT.

The chain carries TRBV7-9 and TRBJ1-3, with 7 bases matching TRBD1. Trimming cost V 5 bases and J 4 bases; bases outside gene matches: 5. CDR3 length: 14 residues. Germline CDR1 SEHNR, CDR2 FQNEAQ (reference sequence). CDR3 sequence: CASSTGTAGNTIYF. CDR3 bases: TGTGCCAGCAGCACCGGGACAGCAGGAAACACCATATATTTT.

The chain combines TRBV7-3 with TRBJ2-5; D unclear. The V and J ends lost 2 bases and 7 bases respectively, with 11 bases between them. The CDR3 runs 13 residues. Germline CDR1 reads SGHTA; CDR2 reads FQGTGA. The CDR3: CASSLSSFGTQYF. CDR3 nucleotide sequence: TGTGCCAGCAGCTTATCCAGTTTTGGGACCCAGTACTTC.

The V and J genes are TRBV11-1 and TRBJ1-1; D is undetermined. CDR1 and CDR2 from the germline V gene are SGHAT and FQDESV (reference sequence). Deletions cut 5 bases from V and 5 bases from J, with 12 bases between. The CDR3 runs to 13 residues. In DNA form, the CDR3 reads TGTGCCAGCAGCGTGGACGGAAGAACTGAAGCTTTCTTT. It specifies CASSVDGRTEAFF.

This chain links TRBV5-1 with TRBJ2-2, with D maybe TRBD1 (6 bases). Germline loops: CDR1 SGHRS, CDR2 YFSETQ. Trimming took off 4 bases at V and 2 bases at J, with 12 bases between the two ends. This CDR3 contains 15 residues. CDR3: CASSVDSSNTGELFF. DNA of the CDR3: TGCGCCAGCAGCGTGGACAGCTCCAACACCGGGGAGCTGTTTTTT.

This chain joins TRBV4-2 and TRBJ1-4, with 7 bases matching TRBD1. The CDR3 contains 15 residues. V lost 3 bases, J lost 8 bases, and 9 bases stayed unmatched. The V gene's germline CDR1 is LGHNA and CDR2 YNFKEQ. CDR3 region: CASSQPTGSGEKLFF. The CDR3, as DNA: TGTGCCAGCAGCCAGCCGACAGGGTCAGGCGAAAAACTGTTTTTT.

The gene calls are TRBV10-3 and TRBJ1-6; possible D gene TRBD1, 6 bases. The CDR3 runs 14 residues. The germline V and J ends were trimmed by 2 bases and 10 bases, with 12 bases remaining between them. Germline CDR1 ENHRY, CDR2 SYGVKD. CDR3 sequence reads: CAISEAGAQSPLHF. CDR3 DNA sequence: TGTGCCATCAGTGAGGCGGGGGCTCAATCACCCCTCCACTTT.

The chain uses TRBV28 and TRBJ1-2; D is uncertain. Germline CDR1 reads MDHEN; CDR2 reads SYDVKM. The CDR3 consists of 13 residues. The V gene lost 1 base and the J gene lost 2 bases, with 5 bases spanning the gap. The CDR3 sequence: CASSLSSNYGYTF. In nucleotides, the CDR3 is TGTGCCAGCAGTTTATCCAGCAACTATGGCTACACCTTC.

The chain combines TRBV5-1 with TRBJ2-2, with D perhaps being TRBD1 or TRBD2 (6 bases each). CDR1 is SGHRS, CDR2 YFSETQ, per germline. V was cut by 0 bases and J by 4 bases, with 10 bases left in between. The CDR3 contains 15 residues. The DNA for the CDR3 is TGCGCCAGCAGCTTGGTGGGGGGCTCCACCGGGGAGCTGTTTTTT. This translates into CASSLVGGSTGELFF.

Note on this clone: One end of the junction fails to match germline, which may point to a read error. The V call is TRBV6-1, the J call TRBJ1-2; D call uncertain. The CDR3 has 11 amino acids. Per the germline V gene, CDR1 is MNHNS and CDR2 is SASEGT. The CDR3 region has the DNA TGTGCCAGCAGTGAACCTTGGAGGACGACTTTC. Encoded protein: CASSEPWRTTF.

The chain recombines TRBV27 with TRBJ2-1; D unclear. The CDR3 has 13 residues. Germline V gene sequence: CDR1 MNHEY, CDR2 SMNVEV (reference sequence). Trimming stripped 6 bases from V and 4 bases from J, with 10 bases between. CDR3 region: CASSREFYNEQFF. The CDR3 DNA reads TGTGCCAGCAGCCGCGAGTTTTACAATGAGCAGTTCTTC.

In nucleotides, the CDR3 is TGCAGCCTGAAACAGGGGCCAAACTATGGCTACACCTTC. Protein: CSLKQGPNYGYTF. The V call is TRBV29-1, the J call TRBJ1-2, with 7 bases aligning to TRBD1. This CDR3 has 13 amino acids. Trimming at V came to 8 bases and at J to 2 bases, leaving 8 bases not matched to a gene. Germline V gives CDR1 SQVTM, CDR2 ANQGSEA.

The rearrangement links TRBV5-5 to TRBJ2-4, with D tentatively TRBD2 (5 bases). In germline, CDR1 is SGHKS, CDR2 YYEKEE (reference sequence). The V and J ends lost 0 bases and 0 bases respectively, with 7 bases between them. The CDR3 sequence is 15 residues long. This CDR3 is CASSLAGVAKNIQYF. CDR3 sequence (DNA): TGTGCCAGCAGCTTGGCCGGGGTAGCCAAAAACATTCAGTACTTC.

Comments on this clone: This specimen includes other DNA sequences encoding the same CDR3. The chain is built from TRBV19 and TRBJ1-2; possibly TRBD1 for D (6 bases). Per germline, CDR1 LNHDA and CDR2 SQIVND (reference sequence). This CDR3 has 13 residues. The V and J ends lost 3 bases and 4 bases respectively, with 9 bases between them. This CDR3 reads CASSILGGYGYTF. The CDR3 DNA is TGTGCCAGTAGTATCTTAGGGGGCTATGGCTACACCTTC.

This clone was seen just once. This chain connects TRBV7-2 to TRBJ2-3; TRBD2 matches at 14 bases. Per the germline V gene, CDR1 is SGHTA and CDR2 is FQGNSA. The CDR3 loop spans 17 amino acids. Germline trimming cut 3 bases from V and 5 bases from J; bases unmatched to any gene: 7. The CDR3 is CASSFGTSGRKVDTQYF. CDR3 DNA sequence: TGTGCCAGCAGCTTTGGGACTAGCGGGAGAAAAGTAGATACGCAGTATTTT.

The V and J genes are TRBV27 and TRBJ2-2; no reliable D call. Deletions cut 3 bases from V and 3 bases from J, with 2 bases between. The CDR3 runs to 12 residues. Germline V gives CDR1 MNHEY, CDR2 SMNVEV (reference sequence). The CDR3, as DNA: TGTGCCAGCAGTTTGCACACCGGGGAGCTGTTTTTT. Residues: CASSLHTGELFF.

V and J are TRBV5-4 and TRBJ2-3, with D unresolved. Trimming left V 0 bases short and J 1 base short, with 12 bases between. This CDR3 region has 16 residues. CDR1 is SGHNT, CDR2 YYREEE, per germline (reference sequence). This CDR3 reads CASSLGPVVGTDTQYF. The CDR3 DNA sequence: TGTGCCAGCAGCTTGGGACCCGTGGTTGGCACAGATACGCAGTATTTT.

V usage is TRBV5-6 and J usage is TRBJ1-4; 8 bases align to TRBD1. Germline-derived CDR1 and CDR2 are SGHDT and YYEEEE. The length of the CDR3 is 16 residues. V was pared by 3 bases and J by 2 bases, with 6 bases of the junction left unmatched. This CDR3 reads CASSSRTGWTNEKLFF. In DNA form, the CDR3 reads TGTGCCAGCAGCTCTCGGACAGGGTGGACTAATGAAAAACTGTTTTTT.

The chain employs TRBV7-8 and TRBJ2-4, with 15 bases fitting TRBD2. CDR1 is SGHVS, CDR2 FQNEAQ, per germline. The CDR3 is 17 amino acids. V lost 5 bases and J lost 2; bases outside the gene matches: 4. CDR3 sequence reads: CASSTGLAGGSKNIQYF. The CDR3 DNA reads as TGTGCCAGCAGCACGGGACTAGCGGGAGGATCCAAAAACATTCAGTACTTC.

This clone was picked up one time. The CDR3 region has the DNA TGCGCCAGCAGCCAAGAGGAATTGGGCGGACAGGGAGGTGAAAAACTGTTTTTT. It specifies CASSQEELGGQGGEKLFF. The V gene is TRBV4-1, the J gene TRBJ1-4; 8 bases match TRBD1. Germline assignment: CDR1 MGHRA and CDR2 YSYEKL. V dropped 0 bases and J dropped 7; count of bases not matched to a gene: 13. This CDR3 is built from 18 residues.

The V and J genes are TRBV18 and TRBJ1-2, with TRBD1 matching 8 bases. The CDR3 has 15 amino acids. Trimming removed 2 bases from V and 6 bases from J; junction bases left unmatched: 8. Germline V gene data show CDR1 as KGHSH and CDR2 as LQKENI. CDR3 DNA sequence: TGTGCCAGCTCACCATCGGCAGGGGGCTTGGATGGCTACACCTTC. Translating gives CASSPSAGGLDGYTF.

The rearrangement joins TRBV2 to TRBJ2-1; the D gene is possibly TRBD2 (5 bases). This CDR3 region has 15 residues. V lost 4 bases, J lost 6 bases, and 16 bases lay in between. The V gene's germline CDR1 is SNHLY and CDR2 FYNNEI. The CDR3, as DNA: TGTGCCAGCAGTGTTGAGGGAGTGGGCGCCAATGAGCAGTTCTTC. The encoded protein is CASSVEGVGANEQFF.

This CDR3 reads CLFGTQKYEQYF. CDR3 in DNA: TGCCTTTTCGGGACGCAGAAATACGAGCAGTACTTC. The genes are TRBV21-1 and TRBJ2-7. TRBV21-1 corresponds to a pseudogene. The length of the CDR3 is 12 residues.

The rearrangement joins TRBV18 to TRBJ2-5, with 10 bases lining up with TRBD1. In germline, CDR1 is KGHSH, CDR2 LQKENI. The length of the CDR3 is 15 residues. V shed 5 bases, J shed 5 bases, and the junction held 8 bases outside the gene matches. CDR3 residues: CASSTRQGAYETQYF. CDR3 nucleotides: TGTGCCAGCTCAACCCGACAGGGGGCATATGAGACCCAGTACTTC.

The V gene is TRBV2, the J gene TRBJ2-7, with a possible D match to TRBD2 (6 bases). This CDR3 comprises 14 residues. Germline V lookup: CDR1 SNHLY, CDR2 FYNNEI. V lost 6 bases and J 5 bases, leaving 17 bases between the germline ends. This CDR3 reads CASRPLTSTDEQYF. CDR3 in DNA: TGTGCCAGCAGGCCCCTAACTAGCACCGACGAGCAGTACTTC.

The gene calls are TRBV11-2 and TRBJ2-7; D ambiguous. V was pared by 2 bases and J by 3 bases, with 8 bases between. CDR3 length: 13 residues. The V gene's germline CDR1 is SGHAT and CDR2 FQNNGV. CDR3 sequence (DNA): TGTGCCAGCAGCTTATCTATTGTCTACGAGCAGTACTTC. It is translated as CASSLSIVYEQYF.

In its sample, this clone was seen a few times. The chain recombines TRBV5-6 with TRBJ1-1; 10 bases align to TRBD1. After removal of 2 bases from V and 1 base from J, the junction contained 5 bases not matched to a gene. Germline CDR1 reads SGHDT; CDR2 reads YYEEEE. The CDR3 is made up of 16 amino acids. CDR3 sequence: CASSLEGQGGNTEAFF. The CDR3 nucleotides read TGTGCCAGCAGCTTAGAAGGACAGGGGGGGAACACTGAAGCTTTCTTT.

This clone has just one count. The rearrangement joins TRBV11-2 to TRBJ1-4; no clear D. Germline V lookup: CDR1 SGHAT, CDR2 FQNNGV. The CDR3 length is 15 residues. Trimming took 7 bases from V and 5 from J, leaving 17 bases between them. The CDR3 DNA sequence: TGTGCCAGCATCCGCGTCGCGGCCCCGAATGAAAAACTGTTTTTT. It is translated as CASIRVAAPNEKLFF.

A few counts support this clone. This chain connects TRBV9 to TRBJ2-1; TRBD2 matches at 8 bases. The CDR3 consists of 17 residues. V was pared by 3 bases and J by 8 bases, with 16 bases of the junction left unmatched. Germline V gene sequence: CDR1 SGDLS, CDR2 YYNGEE. CDR3 residues: CASSAVGSSGINHEQFF. The DNA of the CDR3 is TGTGCCAGCAGCGCCGTTGGGAGTAGCGGGATCAACCATGAGCAGTTCTTC. The full variable domain, completed using reference TRBV9 and TRBJ2-1, is DSGVTQTPKHLITATGQRVTLRCSPRSGDLSVYWYQQSLDQGLQFLIQYYNGEERAKGNILERFSAQQFPDLHSELNLSSLELGDSALYFCASSAVGSSGINHEQFFGPGTRLTVL.

The V and J genes are TRBV10-3 and TRBJ1-1; D not certain. The CDR3 covers 14 residues. Trimming cost V 0 bases and J 1 base, with 6 bases left between them. Germline assignment: CDR1 ENHRY and CDR2 SYGVKD. For the CDR3, the DNA is TGTGCCATCAGTGAGTCTGCGGCGAACACTGAAGCTTTCTTT. Protein sequence: CAISESAANTEAFF.

The genes are TRBV2 and TRBJ1-3, with 10 bases aligning to TRBD1. Germline assignment: CDR1 SNHLY and CDR2 FYNNEI. CDR3 length: 15 residues. Trimming removed 6 bases from V and 4 bases from J; junction bases left unmatched: 6. CDR3 DNA sequence: TGTGCCAGCAGGGCGCCGGGACAGGGGGGAAACACCATATATTTT. It codes for CASRAPGQGGNTIYF.